The text below deals with one T cell receptor beta chain. Repertoires were generated with immunoSEQ multiplex PCR, while TCRdb's copy carries only in-frame clones and drops some. The table lists more than 20,000 clones, about 91% of them singletons. The record originates from a study of T cells in narcolepsy. Germline V lookup: CDR1 KGHSH, CDR2 LQKENI. The CDR3 has 15 residues. Trimming took off 0 bases at V and 8 bases at J, with 13 bases between the two ends. This chain joins TRBV18 and TRBJ1-4, with D possibly matching TRBD1 (6 bases). Sample: CD45RA- memory CD4+ T cells from PBMCs. The receptor comes from a human donor with narcolepsy. Here the CDR3 DNA reads TGTGCCAGCTCACCACCCGGGACAACTGGAGAAAAACTGTTTTTT. This sequence encodes CASSPPGTTGEKLFF. Drawing the rest from reference TRBV18 and TRBJ1-4, the complete variable domain is NAGVMQNPRHLVRRRGQEARLRCSPMKGHSHVYWYRQLPEEGLKFMVYLQKENIIDESGMPKERFSAEFPKEGPSILRIQQVVRGDSAAYFCASSPPGTTGEKLFFGSGTQLSVL.